This TCR beta chain was sequenced for a study of blood T cell repertoires in COVID-19. Study at large: Spain, Italy and the United States supplied samples that represented acute and convalescent COVID-19.

Original analysis: Estimates of nucleated cell counts were drawn from the amplification of reference gene primers. Generated by immunoSEQ multiplex PCR, the TCRdb table keeps only in-frame clones and is missing some. V and J calls and clone size are as listed in that table; D and trimming were resolved from the DNA. The sample contains some 120,000 clones, about nine tenths of which appear only once. This CDR3 region has 18 residues. Germline V gene data show CDR1 as LGHNA and CDR2 as YSLEER. V shed 0 bases and J 3 bases; nucleotides not matched to a gene: 11. The chain recombines TRBV4-3 with TRBJ1-5; 7 nucleotides match TRBD1. The receptor was isolated from a human donor with active COVID-19. The donor label of this sample is uncertain. The material sequenced was peripheral blood. The chain's CDR3 is CASSQDVQGPESNQPQHF. Written as DNA, the CDR3 is TGCGCCAGCAGCCAAGATGTACAGGGGCCGGAATCCAATCAGCCCCAGCATTTT.